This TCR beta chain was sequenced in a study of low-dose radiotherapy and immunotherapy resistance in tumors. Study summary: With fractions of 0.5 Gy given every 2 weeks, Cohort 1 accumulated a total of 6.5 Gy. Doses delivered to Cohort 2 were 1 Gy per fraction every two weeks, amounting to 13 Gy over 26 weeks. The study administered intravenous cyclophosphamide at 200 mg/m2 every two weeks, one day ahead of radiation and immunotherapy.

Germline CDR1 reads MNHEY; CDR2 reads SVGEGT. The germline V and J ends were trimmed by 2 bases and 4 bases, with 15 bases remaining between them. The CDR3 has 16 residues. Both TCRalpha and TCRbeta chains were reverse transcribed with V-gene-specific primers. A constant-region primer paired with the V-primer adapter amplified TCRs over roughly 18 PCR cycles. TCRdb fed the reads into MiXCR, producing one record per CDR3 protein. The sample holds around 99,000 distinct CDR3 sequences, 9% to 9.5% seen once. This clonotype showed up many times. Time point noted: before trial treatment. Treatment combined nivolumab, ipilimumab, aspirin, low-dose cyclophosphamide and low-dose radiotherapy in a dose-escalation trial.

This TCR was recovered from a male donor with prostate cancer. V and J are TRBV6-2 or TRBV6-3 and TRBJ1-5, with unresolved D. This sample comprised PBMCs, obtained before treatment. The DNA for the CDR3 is TGTGCCAGCAGTTACCCCTGGGCCCGAACTAATCAGCCCCAGCATTTT. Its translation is CASSYPWARTNQPQHF.